The rows below give T cell receptor beta chains drawn from one sample of a study of cytomegalovirus exposure and HLA in healthy donors. Assay: immunoSEQ multiplex PCR; the TCRdb copy retains only in-frame clones and omits some. The sample consists of 80,000 or so clones, 75% of them appearing once. The sample consisted of PBMCs. Receptors were obtained from a woman between 40 and 50 years old in good health and CMV-seronegative. Each CDR3 is given with its conserved first and last residue. Each record gives: D gene, J gene, clone size, V gene, CDR3 DNA, CDR3 protein. The D gene is left open where the match is weak. Only part of the rows carry a size: once, few, many, or a class if the clone is expanded.

- TRBJ2-7 - TRBV27 TGTGCCAGCGGGAGTTTCGAGCAGTACTTC CASGSFEQYF
- TRBJ1-1 - TRBV14 TGTGCCAGCAGCCAAGGACAGAACACTGAAGCTTTCTTT CASSQGQNTEAFF
TRBD2 TRBJ2-1 - TRBV29-1 TGCAGCGTTGGTGGGACAGGGGCCTCGAGAAAACCGGGACTAGCGGGTGGTGAGCAGTTCTTC CSVGGTGASRKPGLAGGEQFF
- TRBJ2-2 - TRBV2 TGTGCCAGCAGTGAATCGACAGCCGGGGAGCTGTTTTTT CASSESTAGELFF
- TRBJ2-3 - TRBV7-9 TGTGCCAGCAGCTTAGTTCGTAGAGATACGCAGTATTTT CASSLVRRDTQYF
TRBD2 TRBJ2-5 - TRBV9 TGTGCCAGCAGCTACGGGACTAGCGGGAGTGAGACCCAGTACTTC CASSYGTSGSETQYF
- TRBJ1-1 - TRBV7-8 TGTGCCAGCAGCTTCCAGGGGAAGCACACTGAAGCTTTCTTT CASSFQGKHTEAFF
TRBD2 TRBJ2-3 - TRBV6-1 TGTGCCAGCAGTGATGGCGGGAGGGGCACAGATACGCAGTATTTT CASSDGGRGTDTQYF
- TRBJ2-7 - TRBV9 TGTGCCAGCAGCGTAAGTTCGTCCACTTCCTACGAGCAGTACTTC CASSVSSSTSYEQYF
- TRBJ2-3 - TRBV18 TGTGCCAGCTCACCTAGAACAGATACGCAGTATTTT CASSPRTDTQYF
- TRBJ2-5 once TRBV7-6 TGTGCCAGCAGCCCGCCACTAGGAGAGACCCAGTACTTC CASSPPLGETQYF
- TRBJ2-2 - TRBV11-2 TGTGCCAGCAGCGCCGATCCAAGGGGCGGTCTCACCGGGGAGCTGTTTTTT CASSADPRGGLTGELFF
- TRBJ1-5 - TRBV23-1 TGCGCCAGCAGTCAATATGGCAGTCCAAATCAGCCCCAGCATTTT CASSQYGSPNQPQHF
- TRBJ1-1 - TRBV27 TGTGCCAGCAGTTTAGCAGATCAGAACACTGAAGCTTTCTTT CASSLADQNTEAFF
TRBD2 TRBJ2-1 - TRBV11-3 TGTGCCAGCAGCCCGGGGTGGGTTAGCGGGAGCGGGGACTACAATGAGCAGTTCTTC CASSPGWVSGSGDYNEQFF
TRBD2 TRBJ2-7 - TRBV11-2 TGTGCCAGCAGCCGGGAGGGACGGAGCTCCTACGAGCAGTACTTC CASSREGRSSYEQYF
- TRBJ2-1 - TRBV18 TGTGCCAGCTCACCACCAGAGGGTTCCGATGAGCAGTTCTTC CASSPPEGSDEQFF
TRBD1 TRBJ2-2 - TRBV7-3 TGTGCCAGCAGCGTCGGACAGGGACTTGTGACGGGGGAGCTGTTTTTT CASSVGQGLVTGELFF
TRBD1 TRBJ1-1 - TRBV5-1 TGCGCCAGCAGCTTGGGGCTGGGACAGGGGGGCACTGAAGCTTTCTTT CASSLGLGQGGTEAFF
- TRBJ1-1 few TRBV27 TGTGCCAGCAGGGGGGGGGTATCGAACACTGAAGCTTTCTTT CASRGGVSNTEAFF
- TRBJ1-1 few TRBV10-3 TGTGCCATCAGTGAGCAGTACTCCGGACATGTTGAAGCTTTCTTT CAISEQYSGHVEAFF
- TRBJ2-7 - TRBV7-6 TGTGCCAGCAGCTTAGCCTCGGACACCGGACACGAGCAGTACTTC CASSLASDTGHEQYF
TRBD1 TRBJ1-1 few TRBV25-1 TGTGCCAGCAGTGAAGGGGGACAGATAAACACTGAAGCTTTCTTT CASSEGGQINTEAFF
TRBD2 TRBJ2-7 - TRBV7-9 TGTGCCAGCAGCCATACTAGCGGGGGACAGGGCGGGCGTTACGAGCAGTACTTC CASSHTSGGQGGRYEQYF
TRBD1 TRBJ2-5 - TRBV5-4 TGTGCCAGCAGCCCGGGACAGACCCAAGAGACCCAGTACTTC CASSPGQTQETQYF
- TRBJ2-1 - TRBV5-1 TGCGCCAGCTCCCTGACGGGACAAATAACATACGTTTATGAGCAGTTCTTC CASSLTGQITYVYEQFF
- TRBJ2-3 - TRBV27 TGTGCCAGCAGTTTATTGGCGGAGGGGGATACGCAGTATTTT CASSLLAEGDTQYF
TRBD2 TRBJ2-2 - TRBV2 TGTGCCAGCAGTGTTGGACAATTGACTAGCGGGAGGAACGGGGAGCTGTTTTTT CASSVGQLTSGRNGELFF
TRBD1 TRBJ1-2 - TRBV5-4 TGTGCCAGCAGCCGGACAGGGGGCTATGGCTACACCTTC CASSRTGGYGYTF
- TRBJ2-6 - TRBV7-6 TGTGCCAGCAGCTCCCTTAATTCTGGGGCCAACGTCCTGACTTTC CASSSLNSGANVLTF
- TRBJ2-3 - TRBV9 TGTGCCAGCAGCGACCTCGGTGGCACAGATACGCAGTATTTT CASSDLGGTDTQYF
- TRBJ2-7 once TRBV5-1 TGCGCCAGCAGCAAGAACAGCTACGAGCAGTACTTC CASSKNSYEQYF
- TRBJ2-7 - TRBV19 TGTGCCAGTAGTATCCCCGGGACTTCGAGCTCCTACGAGCAGTACTTC CASSIPGTSSSYEQYF